The sequence of this T cell receptor (beta chain) was determined in a study of blood T cell repertoires in COVID-19. Study at large: T cells, B-cell-depleted T cells, or PBMCs supplied cDNA or gDNA.

Per the original methods: For nucleated cells, counts were estimated from reference gene primer amplification. Clones were sequenced by immunoSEQ multiplex PCR, and TCRdb holds only the in-frame ones, with some missing. V and J calls plus clone size are reproduced from that table; the DNA served to infer D and trimming. The sample includes roughly 200,000 clones, approximately 80% seen only once; the top ten take roughly 12%. This CDR3 has 15 residues. The V gene's germline CDR1 is SGHTA and CDR2 FQGNSA. V was trimmed by 5 bases and J by 2 bases, leaving 15 bases between them. The specimen sequenced was PBMCs or T cells enriched from blood (not recorded which). This sequence originates from a man in his forties who had recovered from COVID-19. The genes are TRBV7-2 and TRBJ2-5, with a weak D call TRBD2 (6 bases). The CDR3 region has the DNA TGTGCCAGCAGCCTTAGCGGCAGATTACAAGAGACCCAGTACTTC. This translates into CASSLSGRLQETQYF. Drawing the rest from reference TRBV7-2 and TRBJ2-5, the complete variable domain is GAGVSQSPSNKVTEKGKDVELRCDPISGHTALYWYRQSLGQGLEFLIYFQGNSAPDKSGLPSDRFSAERTGGSVSTLTIQRTQQEDSAVYLCASSLSGRLQETQYFGPGTRLLVL.